This TCR beta chain was sequenced in a study of control samples from healthy donors and cancer patients. Assay: immunoSEQ multiplex PCR; the TCRdb copy retains only in-frame clones and omits some. The sample carries 120,000 to 150,000 clones, more than 85% recorded once. Per the germline V gene, CDR1 is WSHSY and CDR2 is SAAADI. This CDR3 comprises 12 residues. After removal of 8 bases from V and 13 bases from J, the junction contained 8 bases not matched to a gene. The sequence came from a man aged 30 to 45 in good health. The material sequenced was blood. The chain recombines TRBV10-2 with TRBJ2-1, with 10 bases fitting TRBD2. This CDR3 reads CASGRLAGEQFF. The CDR3, as DNA: TGCGCCAGCGGACGGCTAGCGGGGGAACAGTTCTTC.